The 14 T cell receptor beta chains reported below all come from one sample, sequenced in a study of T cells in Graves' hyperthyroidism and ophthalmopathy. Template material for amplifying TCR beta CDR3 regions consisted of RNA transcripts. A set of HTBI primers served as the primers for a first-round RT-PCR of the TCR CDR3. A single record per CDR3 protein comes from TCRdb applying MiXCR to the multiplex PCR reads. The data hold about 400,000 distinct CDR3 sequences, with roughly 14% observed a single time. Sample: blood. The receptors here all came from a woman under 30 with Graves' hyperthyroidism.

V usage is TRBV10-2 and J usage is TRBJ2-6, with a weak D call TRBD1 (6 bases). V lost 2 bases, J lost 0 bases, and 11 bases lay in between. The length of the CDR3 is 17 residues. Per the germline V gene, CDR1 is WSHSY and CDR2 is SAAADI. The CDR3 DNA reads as TGCGCCAGCAGTGAGCGGCAGGGGCTCTCTGGGGCCAACGTCCTGACTTTC. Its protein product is CASSERQGLSGANVLTF.

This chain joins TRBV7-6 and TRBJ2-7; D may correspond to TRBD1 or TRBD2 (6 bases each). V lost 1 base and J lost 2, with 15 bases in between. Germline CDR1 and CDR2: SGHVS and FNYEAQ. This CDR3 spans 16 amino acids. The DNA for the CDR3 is TGTGCCAGCAGCTTAGGAGGGAGAGGGGGGACCTACGAGCAGTACTTC. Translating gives CASSLGGRGGTYEQYF.

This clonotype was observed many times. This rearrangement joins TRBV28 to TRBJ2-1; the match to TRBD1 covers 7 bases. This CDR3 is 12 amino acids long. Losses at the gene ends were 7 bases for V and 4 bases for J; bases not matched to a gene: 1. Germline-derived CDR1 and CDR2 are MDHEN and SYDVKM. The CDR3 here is CASKDRYNEQFF. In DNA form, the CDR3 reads TGTGCCAGCAAGGACAGGTACAATGAGCAGTTCTTC.

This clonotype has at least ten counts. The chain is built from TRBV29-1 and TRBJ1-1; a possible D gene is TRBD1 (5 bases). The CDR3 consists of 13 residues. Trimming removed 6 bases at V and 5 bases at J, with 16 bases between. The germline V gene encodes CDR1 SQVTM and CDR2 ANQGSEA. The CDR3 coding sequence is TGCAGCGTCCCCGGGGGGTTACGGACTGAAGCTTTCTTT. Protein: CSVPGGLRTEAFF.

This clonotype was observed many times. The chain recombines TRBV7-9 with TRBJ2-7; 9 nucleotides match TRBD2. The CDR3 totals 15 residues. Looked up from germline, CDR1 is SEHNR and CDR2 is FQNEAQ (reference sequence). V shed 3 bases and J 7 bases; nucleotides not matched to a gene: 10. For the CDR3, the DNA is TGTGCCAGCAGCTTTAGCGGGAGTAGATCGGGGGAGCAGTACTTC. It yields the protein CASSFSGSRSGEQYF.

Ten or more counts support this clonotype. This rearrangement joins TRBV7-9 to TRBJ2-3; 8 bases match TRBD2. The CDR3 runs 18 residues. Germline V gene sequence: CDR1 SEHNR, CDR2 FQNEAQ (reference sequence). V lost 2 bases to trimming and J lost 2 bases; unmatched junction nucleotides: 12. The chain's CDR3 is CASSLSFSGTLFTDTQYF. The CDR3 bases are TGTGCCAGCAGCTTAAGTTTTAGCGGGACACTATTCACAGATACGCAGTATTTT.

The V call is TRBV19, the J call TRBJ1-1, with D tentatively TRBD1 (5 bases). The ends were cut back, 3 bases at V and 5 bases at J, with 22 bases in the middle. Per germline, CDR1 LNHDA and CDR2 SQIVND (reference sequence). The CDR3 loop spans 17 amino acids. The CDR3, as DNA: TGTGCCAGTAGTATGGGACGTCAGGGAGGTTCGTTTACTGAAGCTTTCTTT. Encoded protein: CASSMGRQGGSFTEAFF. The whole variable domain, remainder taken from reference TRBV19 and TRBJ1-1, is DGGITQSPKYLFRKEGQNVTLSCEQNLNHDAMYWYRQDPGQGLRLIYYSQIVNDFQKGDIAEGYSVSREKKESFPLTVTSAQKNPTAFYLCASSMGRQGGSFTEAFFGQGTRLTVV.

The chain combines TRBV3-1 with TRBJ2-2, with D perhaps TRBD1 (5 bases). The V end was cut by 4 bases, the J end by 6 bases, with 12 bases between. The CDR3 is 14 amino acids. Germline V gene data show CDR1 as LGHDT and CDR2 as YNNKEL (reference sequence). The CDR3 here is CASSLRRQPGELFF. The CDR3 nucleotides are TGTGCCAGCAGCCTCAGAAGACAGCCCGGGGAGCTGTTTTTT.

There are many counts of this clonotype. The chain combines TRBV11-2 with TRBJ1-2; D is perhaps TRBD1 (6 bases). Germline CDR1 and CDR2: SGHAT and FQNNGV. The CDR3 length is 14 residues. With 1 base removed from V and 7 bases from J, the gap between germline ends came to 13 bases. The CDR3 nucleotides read TGTGCCAGCAGCTTAGTCTCTGGGGGCGGTGGCTACACCTTC. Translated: CASSLVSGGGGYTF. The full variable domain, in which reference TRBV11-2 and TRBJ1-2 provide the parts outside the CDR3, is EAGVAQSPRYKIIEKRQSVAFWCNPISGHATLYWYQQILGQGPKLLIQFQNNGVVDDSQLPKDRFSAERLKGVDSTLKIQPAKLEDSAVYLCASSLVSGGGGYTFGSGTRLTVV.

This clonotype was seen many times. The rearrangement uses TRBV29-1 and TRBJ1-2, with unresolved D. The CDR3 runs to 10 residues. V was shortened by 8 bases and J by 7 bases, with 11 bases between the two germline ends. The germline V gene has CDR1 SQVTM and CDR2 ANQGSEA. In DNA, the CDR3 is TGCAGCATTGGGCCGCCTGGCTACACCTTC. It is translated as CSIGPPGYTF.

The CDR3 coding sequence is TGCAGTGCTAGGGGGGCGGCCTACGGGAAGGTAGATACGCAGTATTTT. Its translation is CSARGAAYGKVDTQYF. The V and J genes are TRBV20-1 and TRBJ2-3; D is possibly TRBD1 (6 bases). Germline V gene data show CDR1 as DFQATT and CDR2 as SNEGSKA (reference sequence). The CDR3 totals 16 residues. V shed 3 bases and J shed 5 bases, with 21 bases lying between them.

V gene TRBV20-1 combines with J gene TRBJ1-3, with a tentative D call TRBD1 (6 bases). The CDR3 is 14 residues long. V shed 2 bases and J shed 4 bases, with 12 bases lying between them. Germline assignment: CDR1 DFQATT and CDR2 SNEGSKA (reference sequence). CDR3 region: CSARPGARGNTIYF. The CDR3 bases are TGCAGTGCTAGACCGGGGGCGCGGGGAAACACCATATATTTT.

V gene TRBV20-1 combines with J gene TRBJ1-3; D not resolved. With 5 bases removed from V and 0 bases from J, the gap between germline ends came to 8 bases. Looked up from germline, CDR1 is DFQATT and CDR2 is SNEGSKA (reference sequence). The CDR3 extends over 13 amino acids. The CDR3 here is CSALRGSGNTIYF. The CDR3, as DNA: TGCAGTGCTCTACGCGGCTCTGGAAACACCATATATTTT.

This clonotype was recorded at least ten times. The CDR3 region is CASSPDRGLTDTQYF. In nucleotides, the CDR3 is TGTGCCAGCAGCCCCGACAGGGGGCTCACAGATACGCAGTATTTT. The chain uses TRBV5-6 and TRBJ2-3; TRBD1 aligns across 10 bases. The V gene end was trimmed by 4 bases and the J gene end by 2 bases; junction bases not matched to a gene: 4. The CDR3 is 15 residues long. In germline, CDR1 is SGHDT, CDR2 YYEEEE.